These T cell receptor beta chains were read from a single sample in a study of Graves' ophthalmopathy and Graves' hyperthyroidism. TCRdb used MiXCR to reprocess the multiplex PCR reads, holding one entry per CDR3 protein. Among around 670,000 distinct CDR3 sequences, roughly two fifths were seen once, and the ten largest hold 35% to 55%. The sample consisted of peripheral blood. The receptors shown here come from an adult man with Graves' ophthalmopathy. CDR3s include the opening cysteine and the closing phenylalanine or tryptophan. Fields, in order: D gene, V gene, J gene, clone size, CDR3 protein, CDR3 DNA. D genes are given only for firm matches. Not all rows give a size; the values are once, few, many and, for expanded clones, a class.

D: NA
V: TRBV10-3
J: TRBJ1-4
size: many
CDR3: CAISESSGAGEKLFF
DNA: TGTGCCATCAGTGAGTCAAGTGGGGCGGGTGAAAAACTGTTTTTT

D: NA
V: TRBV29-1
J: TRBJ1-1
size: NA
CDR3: CSVERDANTEAFF
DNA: TGCAGCGTTGAAAGGGACGCGAACACTGAAGCTTTCTTT

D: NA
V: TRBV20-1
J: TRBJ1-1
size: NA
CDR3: CSASSGTRMNTEAFF
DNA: TGCAGTGCTAGTTCGGGGACAAGAATGAACACTGAAGCTTTCTTT

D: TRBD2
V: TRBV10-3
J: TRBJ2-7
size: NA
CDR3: CASRPTSGGLYEQYF
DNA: TGTGCCAGCAGACCTACTAGCGGGGGGCTCTACGAGCAGTACTTC

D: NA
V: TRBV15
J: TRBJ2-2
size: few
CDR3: CATSREVSNTGELFF
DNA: TGTGCCACCAGCAGAGAGGTCTCGAACACCGGGGAGCTGTTTTTT

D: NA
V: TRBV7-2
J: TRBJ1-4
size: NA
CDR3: CASSVYRDEKLFF
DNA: TGTGCCAGCAGTGTTTACAGGGATGAAAAACTGTTTTTT

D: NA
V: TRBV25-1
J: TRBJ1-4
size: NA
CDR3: CASSVRTNEKLFF
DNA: TGTGCCAGCAGTGTCCGGACTAATGAAAAACTGTTTTTT

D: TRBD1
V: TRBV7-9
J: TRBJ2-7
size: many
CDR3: CASSLATGQGIYEQYF
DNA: TGTGCCAGCAGCTTAGCGACGGGACAGGGTATATACGAGCAGTACTTC

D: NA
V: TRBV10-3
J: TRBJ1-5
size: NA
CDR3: CAIRAQLNQPQHF
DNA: TGTGCCATCAGGGCCCAGCTTAATCAGCCCCAGCATTTT

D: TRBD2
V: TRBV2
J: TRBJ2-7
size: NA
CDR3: CASRDASGGAYEQYF
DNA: TGTGCCAGCAGAGACGCAAGCGGGGGAGCCTACGAGCAGTACTTC

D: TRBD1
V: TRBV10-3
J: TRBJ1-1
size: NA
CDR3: CAISPRDRGTGNTEAFF
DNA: TGTGCCATCAGTCCCCGGGACAGGGGTACTGGGAACACTGAAGCTTTCTTT

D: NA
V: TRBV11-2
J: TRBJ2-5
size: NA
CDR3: CASSLVGDQETQYF
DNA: TGTGCCAGCAGCTTAGTTGGGGATCAAGAGACCCAGTACTTC

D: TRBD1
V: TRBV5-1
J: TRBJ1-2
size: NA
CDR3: CASSPQTGDYGYTF
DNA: TGCGCCAGCAGCCCTCAGACAGGGGATTATGGCTACACCTTC

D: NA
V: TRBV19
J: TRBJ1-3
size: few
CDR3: CASRSQGTGNTIYF
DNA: TGTGCCAGCCGATCGCAGGGGACTGGAAACACCATATATTTT

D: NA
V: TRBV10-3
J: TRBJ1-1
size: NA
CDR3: CAISGMENTEAFF
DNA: TGTGCCATCAGCGGAATGGAGAACACTGAAGCTTTCTTT